Included here is one T cell receptor (beta chain) sequence, with context. No cognate antigen has been identified for it. Base qualities are not recorded, but no much larger clone differs from it by a single base. Library prep was done by 5' RACE. TCRdb shows the sequencer as Illumina HiSeq 2000. A universal primer binding site was introduced by template switching, and a unique molecular identifier was present in the final cDNA, enabling accurate counting of TCR cDNA molecules. Specific primers in the conserved constant-segment region were used to synthesize first-strand cDNA for the TCR alpha and beta chains. Each cDNA library was double barcoded, with a SMART-Mk sample barcode plus Illumina barcodes, to control for contamination. TruSeq adapter sequences along with Illumina sample barcodes were introduced in two successive PCR steps. The TCR alpha and beta cDNA libraries were sequenced on the Illumina HiSeq platform using custom primers. The authors processed their data as follows. Unique molecular identifiers were extracted from raw reads with MiGEC, and CDR3 positions were determined with MiXCR. For each individual, recombination models were inferred using an EM algorithm with the repgenHMM and IGoR tools. Shared clonotype analysis was performed with the tcR package in R, normalizing sharing by the product of cloneset sizes. Out-of-frame nonproductive sequences were analyzed to study raw recombination free of thymic and clonal selection effects. The public reads were reanalyzed by TCRdb: fastp trimming at Q25, MiXCR alignment, in-frame beta chains only. CDR3 protein duplicates are merged, each entry listing the most common genes and DNA. V and J calls and clone size were set by TCRdb, not the authors. For this sample the table gives 1,800,000 or so distinct CDR3 sequences, of which about 31% were detected only once. The top ten clonotypes cover 0.25% to 0.3% of the sample.

This specimen comes from a study of identical twins (dated by TCRdb to about 2016). The study in broad terms: To test whether fetal clonotypes persist, the study used deep sequencing on TCR alpha and beta repertoires from monozygotic twins, unrelated adults of various ages, and cord blood. To rule out contamination, the twin experiments were replicated at different times with different library preparation protocols.

Only healthy Caucasian donors were included. CDR1 is given as MGHRA and CDR2 as YSYEKL, both from the germline V gene. Trimming removed 2 bases from V and 8 bases from J; the gene matches leave 11 bases unexplained. Counted from cysteine to phenylalanine, this CDR3 has 15 amino acids. This entry keeps only the CDR3 DNA: 45 bases, framed from base 1. Beyond this particular receptor, the publication reports: Zero-insertion analyses could be partly confounded by invariant T cells such as MAIT and iNKT, though diverse VJ usage argued against such confounding for most clonotypes. Because the same donors could not be followed over many years, the conclusions depended on cross-sectional statistical analysis. Compared with coincidental sharing between unrelated individuals, out-of-frame TCR alpha sequences shared between twins had an excess of sequences with low generation probability. Abundant cord blood beta clonotypes carried fewer insertions; young adult naive repertoires showed a weaker similar trend, while memory repertoires showed none. A weaker excess of twin sharing was found in beta out-of-frame sequences because the signal-to-noise ratio was lowered by fewer shared sequences. Out-of-frame TCR alpha sharing in monozygotic twins was systematically underestimated by recombination models, whereas sharing between unrelated individuals was in agreement with the recombination models.

Input material: cord blood. The receptor comes from a newborn girl in good health. The V and J genes are TRBV4-1 and TRBJ1-2, and 7 junctional nucleotides match TRBD1. The DNA is as follows: TGCGCCAGCAGCCAACTGACAGGGTTCCTGGGCGGCTACACCTTC. It is translated as CASSQLTGFLGGYTF.